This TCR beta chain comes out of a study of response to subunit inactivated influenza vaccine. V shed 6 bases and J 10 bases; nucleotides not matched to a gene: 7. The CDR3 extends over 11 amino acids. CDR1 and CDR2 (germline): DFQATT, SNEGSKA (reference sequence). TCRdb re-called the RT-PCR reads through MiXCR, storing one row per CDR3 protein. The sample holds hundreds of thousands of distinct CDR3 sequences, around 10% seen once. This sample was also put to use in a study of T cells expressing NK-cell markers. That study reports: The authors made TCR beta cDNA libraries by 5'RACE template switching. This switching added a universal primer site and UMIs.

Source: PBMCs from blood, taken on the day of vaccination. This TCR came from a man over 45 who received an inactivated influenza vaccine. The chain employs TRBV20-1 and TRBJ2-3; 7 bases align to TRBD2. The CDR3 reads CSARLAGSQYF. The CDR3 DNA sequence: TGCAGTGCGCGACTAGCCGGTTCGCAGTATTTT.